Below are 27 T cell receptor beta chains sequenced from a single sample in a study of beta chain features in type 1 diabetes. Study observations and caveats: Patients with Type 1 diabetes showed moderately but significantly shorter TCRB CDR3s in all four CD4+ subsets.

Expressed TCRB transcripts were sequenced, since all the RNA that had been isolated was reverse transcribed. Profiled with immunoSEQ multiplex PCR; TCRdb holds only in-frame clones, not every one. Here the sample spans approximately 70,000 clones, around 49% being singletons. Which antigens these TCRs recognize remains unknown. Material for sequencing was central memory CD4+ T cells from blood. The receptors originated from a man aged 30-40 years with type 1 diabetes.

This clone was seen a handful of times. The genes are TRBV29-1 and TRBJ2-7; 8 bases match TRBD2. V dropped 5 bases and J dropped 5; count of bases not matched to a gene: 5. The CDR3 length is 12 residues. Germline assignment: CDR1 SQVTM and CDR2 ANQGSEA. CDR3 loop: CSVKRETDEQYF. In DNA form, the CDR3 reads TGCAGCGTTAAGCGGGAGACCGACGAGCAGTACTTC.

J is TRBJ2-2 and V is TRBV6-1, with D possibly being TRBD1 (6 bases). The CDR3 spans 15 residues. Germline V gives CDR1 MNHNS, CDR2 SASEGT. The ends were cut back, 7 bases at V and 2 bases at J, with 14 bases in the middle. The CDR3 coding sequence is TGTGCCAGCACCTCGGGACAAAGTAACACCGGGGAGCTGTTTTTT. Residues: CASTSGQSNTGELFF.

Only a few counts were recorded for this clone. The CDR3 DNA is TGTGCTAGTGGTTTGGTACGGAAGACTGACGAGGTCGAGACCCAGTACTTC. Encoded protein: CASGLVRKTDEVETQYF. V usage is TRBV12-5 and J usage is TRBJ2-5; D is undetermined. Trimming left V 0 bases short and J 5 bases short, with 19 bases between. Germline V gene sequence: CDR1 LGHNT, CDR2 FRNRAP. This CDR3 comprises 17 residues.

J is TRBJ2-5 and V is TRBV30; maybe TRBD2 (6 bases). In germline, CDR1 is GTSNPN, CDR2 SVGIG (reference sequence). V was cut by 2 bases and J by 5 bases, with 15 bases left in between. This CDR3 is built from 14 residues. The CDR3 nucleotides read TGTGCCTGGAGTTTGGGCCCTGCGGGGGAGACCCAGTACTTC. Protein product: CAWSLGPAGETQYF.

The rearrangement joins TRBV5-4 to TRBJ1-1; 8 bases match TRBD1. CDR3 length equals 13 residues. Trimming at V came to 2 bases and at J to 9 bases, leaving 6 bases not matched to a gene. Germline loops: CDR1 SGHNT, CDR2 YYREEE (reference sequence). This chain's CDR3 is CASSFPDRGKAFF. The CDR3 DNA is TGTGCCAGCAGCTTCCCCGACAGGGGCAAAGCTTTCTTT.

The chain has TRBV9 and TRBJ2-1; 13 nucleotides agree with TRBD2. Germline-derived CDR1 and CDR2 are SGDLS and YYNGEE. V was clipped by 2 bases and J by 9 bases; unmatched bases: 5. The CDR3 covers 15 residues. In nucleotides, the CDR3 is TGTGCCAGCAGCGTTCGGACTAGCGGGAGTATTGAGCAGTTCTTC. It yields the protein CASSVRTSGSIEQFF.

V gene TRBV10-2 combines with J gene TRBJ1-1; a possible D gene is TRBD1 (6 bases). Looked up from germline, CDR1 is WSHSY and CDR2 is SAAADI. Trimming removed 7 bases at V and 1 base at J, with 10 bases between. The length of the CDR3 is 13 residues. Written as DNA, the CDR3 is TGCGCCAGCAACAGACAGGCGAACACTGAAGCTTTCTTT. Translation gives CASNRQANTEAFF.

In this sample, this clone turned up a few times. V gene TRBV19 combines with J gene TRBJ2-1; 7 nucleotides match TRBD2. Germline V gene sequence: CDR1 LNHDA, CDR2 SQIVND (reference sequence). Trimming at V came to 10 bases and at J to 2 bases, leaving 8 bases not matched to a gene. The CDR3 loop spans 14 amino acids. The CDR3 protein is CATNAGETYNEQFF. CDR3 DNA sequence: TGTGCCACAAACGCGGGAGAAACCTACAATGAGCAGTTCTTC.

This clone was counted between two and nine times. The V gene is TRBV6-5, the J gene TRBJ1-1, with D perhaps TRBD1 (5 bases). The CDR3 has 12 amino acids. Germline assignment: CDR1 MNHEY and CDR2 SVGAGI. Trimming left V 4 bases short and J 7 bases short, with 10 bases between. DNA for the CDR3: TGTGCCAGCAGTTCCGGGGGGGGTGAAGCTTTCTTT. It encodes CASSSGGGEAFF.

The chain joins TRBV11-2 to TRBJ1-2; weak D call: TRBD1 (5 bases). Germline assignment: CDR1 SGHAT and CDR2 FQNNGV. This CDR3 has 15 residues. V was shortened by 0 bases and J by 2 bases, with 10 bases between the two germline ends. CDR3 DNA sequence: TGTGCCAGCAGCTTAGAGCAGGGTTCAAACTATGGCTACACCTTC. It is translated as CASSLEQGSNYGYTF.

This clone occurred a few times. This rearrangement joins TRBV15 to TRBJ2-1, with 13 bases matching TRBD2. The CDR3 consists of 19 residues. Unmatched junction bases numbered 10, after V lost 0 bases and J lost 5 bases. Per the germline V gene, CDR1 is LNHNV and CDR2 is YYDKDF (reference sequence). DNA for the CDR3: TGTGCCACCAGCAGAGATCTTGGACTAGCGGGAGTCCGCGACAATGAGCAGTTCTTC. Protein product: CATSRDLGLAGVRDNEQFF.

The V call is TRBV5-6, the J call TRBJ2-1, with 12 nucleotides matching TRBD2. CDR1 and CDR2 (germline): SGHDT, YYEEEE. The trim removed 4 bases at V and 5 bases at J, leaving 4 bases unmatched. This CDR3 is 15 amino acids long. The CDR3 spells CASSIGLAGNNEQFF. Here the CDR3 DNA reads TGTGCCAGCAGCATAGGACTAGCGGGAAACAATGAGCAGTTCTTC.

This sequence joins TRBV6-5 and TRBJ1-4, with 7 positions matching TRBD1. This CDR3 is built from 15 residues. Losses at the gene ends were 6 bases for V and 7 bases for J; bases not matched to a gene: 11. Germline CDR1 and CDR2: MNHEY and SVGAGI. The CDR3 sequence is CASSPSGGVGEKLFF. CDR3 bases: TGTGCCAGCAGCCCTTCAGGGGGAGTAGGTGAAAAACTGTTTTTT.

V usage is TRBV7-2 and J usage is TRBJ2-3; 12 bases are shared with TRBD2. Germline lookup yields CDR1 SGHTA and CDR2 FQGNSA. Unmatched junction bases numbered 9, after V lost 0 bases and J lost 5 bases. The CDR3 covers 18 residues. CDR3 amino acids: CASSLASRLAGGKDTQYF. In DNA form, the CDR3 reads TGTGCCAGCAGCTTAGCGTCTCGTCTAGCGGGAGGGAAAGATACGCAGTATTTT.

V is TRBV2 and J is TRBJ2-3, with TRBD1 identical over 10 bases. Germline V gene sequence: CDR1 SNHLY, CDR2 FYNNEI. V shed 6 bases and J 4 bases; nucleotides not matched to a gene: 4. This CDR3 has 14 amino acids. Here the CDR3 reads CASRGTGAADTQYF. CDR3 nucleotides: TGTGCCAGCAGGGGGACAGGGGCGGCAGATACGCAGTATTTT.

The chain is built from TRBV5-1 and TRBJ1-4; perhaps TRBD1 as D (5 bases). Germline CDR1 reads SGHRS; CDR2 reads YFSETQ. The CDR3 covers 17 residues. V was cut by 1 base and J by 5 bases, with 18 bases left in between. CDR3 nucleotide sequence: TGCGCCAGCAGCTTGATGAATAGGAGACGGGGGAATGAAAAACTGTTTTTT. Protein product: CASSLMNRRRGNEKLFF.

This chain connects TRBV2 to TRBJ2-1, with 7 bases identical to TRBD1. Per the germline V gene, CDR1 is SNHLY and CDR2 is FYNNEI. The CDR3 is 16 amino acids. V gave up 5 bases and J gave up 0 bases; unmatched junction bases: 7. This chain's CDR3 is CASSPPGQSSYNEQFF. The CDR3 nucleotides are TGTGCCAGCAGTCCACCGGGACAGAGCTCCTACAATGAGCAGTTCTTC.

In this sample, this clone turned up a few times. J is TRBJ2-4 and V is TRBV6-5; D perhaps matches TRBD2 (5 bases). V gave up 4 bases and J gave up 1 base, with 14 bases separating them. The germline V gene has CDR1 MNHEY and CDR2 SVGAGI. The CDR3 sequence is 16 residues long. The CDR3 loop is CASSSSSAGAKNIQYF. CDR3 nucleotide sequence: TGTGCCAGCAGTTCCTCCTCCGCGGGTGCCAAAAACATTCAGTACTTC.

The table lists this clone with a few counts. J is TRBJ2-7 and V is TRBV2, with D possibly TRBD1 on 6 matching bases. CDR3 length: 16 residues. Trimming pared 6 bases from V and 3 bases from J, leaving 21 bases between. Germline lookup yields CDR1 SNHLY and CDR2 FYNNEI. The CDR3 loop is CASRGYRRQDGYEQYF. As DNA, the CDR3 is TGTGCCAGCAGGGGTTACCGAAGACAGGACGGCTACGAGCAGTACTTC.

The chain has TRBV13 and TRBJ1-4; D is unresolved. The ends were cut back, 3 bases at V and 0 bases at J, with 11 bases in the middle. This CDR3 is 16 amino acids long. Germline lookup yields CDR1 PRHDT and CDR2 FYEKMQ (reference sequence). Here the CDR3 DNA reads TGTGCCAGCAGCTTCAGATACACCGCAACTAATGAAAAACTGTTTTTT. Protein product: CASSFRYTATNEKLFF. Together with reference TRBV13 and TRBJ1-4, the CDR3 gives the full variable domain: AAGVIQSPRHLIKEKRETATLKCYPIPRHDTVYWYQQGPGQDPQFLISFYEKMQSDKGSIPDRFSAQQFSDYHSELNMSSLELGDSALYFCASSFRYTATNEKLFFGSGTQLSVL.

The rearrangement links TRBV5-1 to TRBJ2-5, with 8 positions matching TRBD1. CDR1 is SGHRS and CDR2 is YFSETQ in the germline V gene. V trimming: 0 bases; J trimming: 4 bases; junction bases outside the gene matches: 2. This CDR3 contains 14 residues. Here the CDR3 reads CASSLEGQGETQYF. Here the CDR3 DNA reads TGCGCCAGCAGCTTGGAAGGACAGGGAGAGACCCAGTACTTC.

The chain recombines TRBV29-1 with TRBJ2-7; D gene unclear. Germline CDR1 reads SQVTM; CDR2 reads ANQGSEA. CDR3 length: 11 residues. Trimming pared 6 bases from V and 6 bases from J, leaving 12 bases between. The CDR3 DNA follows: TGCAGCGTCGTGAACAACCGCGAGCAGTACTTC. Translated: CSVVNNREQYF.

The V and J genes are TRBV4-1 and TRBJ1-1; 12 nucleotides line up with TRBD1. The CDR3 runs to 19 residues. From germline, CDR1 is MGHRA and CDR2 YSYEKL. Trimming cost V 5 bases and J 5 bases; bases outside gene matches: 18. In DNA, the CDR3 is TGCGCCAGCAGCGCACCGCCGGGACAGGGGGCCGGGAGTAGGACTGAAGCTTTCTTT. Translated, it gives CASSAPPGQGAGSRTEAFF.

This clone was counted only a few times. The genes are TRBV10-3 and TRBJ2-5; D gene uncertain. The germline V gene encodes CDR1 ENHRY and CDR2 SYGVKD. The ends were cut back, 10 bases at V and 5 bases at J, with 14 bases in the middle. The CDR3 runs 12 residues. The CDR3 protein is CATARSLETQYF. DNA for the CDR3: TGTGCCACCGCCCGGTCCCTGGAGACCCAGTACTTC.

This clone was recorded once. CDR3 coding DNA: TGTGCCAGTACCCTAAATGCGGGAGTTGCGACAGATACGCAGTATTTT. This encodes CASTLNAGVATDTQYF. This sequence joins TRBV19 and TRBJ2-3; the match to TRBD2 covers 7 bases. The V and J ends lost 7 bases and 3 bases, in that order; junction bases with no gene match: 13. The CDR3 spans 16 residues. CDR1 is LNHDA, CDR2 SQIVND, per germline (reference sequence). Combining the CDR3 with reference TRBV19 and TRBJ2-3 gives the whole variable domain DGGITQSPKYLFRKEGQNVTLSCEQNLNHDAMYWYRQDPGQGLRLIYYSQIVNDFQKGDIAEGYSVSREKKESFPLTVTSAQKNPTAFYLCASTLNAGVATDTQYFGPGTRLTVL.

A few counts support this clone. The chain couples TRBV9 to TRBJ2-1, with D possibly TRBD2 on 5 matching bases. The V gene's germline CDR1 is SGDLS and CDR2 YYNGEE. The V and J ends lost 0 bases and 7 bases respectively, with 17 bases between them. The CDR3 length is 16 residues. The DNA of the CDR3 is TGTGCCAGCAGCGTAGAACCGGGTGGACGGGGAAATGAGCAGTTCTTC. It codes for CASSVEPGGRGNEQFF.

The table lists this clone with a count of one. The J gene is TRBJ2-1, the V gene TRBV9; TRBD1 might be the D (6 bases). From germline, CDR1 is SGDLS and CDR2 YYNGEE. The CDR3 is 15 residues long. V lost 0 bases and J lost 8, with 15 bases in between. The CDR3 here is CASSVGQAIDYEQFF. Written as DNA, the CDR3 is TGTGCCAGCAGCGTAGGACAGGCTATCGACTATGAGCAGTTCTTC.